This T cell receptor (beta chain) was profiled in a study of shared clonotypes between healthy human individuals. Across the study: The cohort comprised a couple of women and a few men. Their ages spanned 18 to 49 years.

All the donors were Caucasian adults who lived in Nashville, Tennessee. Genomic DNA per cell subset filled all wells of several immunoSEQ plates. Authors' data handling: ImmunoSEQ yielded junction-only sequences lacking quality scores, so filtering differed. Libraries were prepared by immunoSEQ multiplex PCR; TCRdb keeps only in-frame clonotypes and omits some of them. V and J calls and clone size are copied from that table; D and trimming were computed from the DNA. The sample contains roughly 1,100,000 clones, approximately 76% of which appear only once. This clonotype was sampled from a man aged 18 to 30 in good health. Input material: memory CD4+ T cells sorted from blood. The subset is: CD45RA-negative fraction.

CDR3 DNA sequence: TGTGCCAGCAGCTTATCGGGACTGTTATACGAGCAGTACTTC. Its translation is CASSLSGLLYEQYF. The rearrangement links TRBV7-9 to TRBJ2-7; TRBD2 might be the D (6 bases). The V gene lost 2 bases and the J gene lost 4 bases, with 12 bases spanning the gap. The CDR3 loop spans 14 amino acids. The germline V gene has CDR1 SEHNR and CDR2 FQNEAQ (reference sequence).